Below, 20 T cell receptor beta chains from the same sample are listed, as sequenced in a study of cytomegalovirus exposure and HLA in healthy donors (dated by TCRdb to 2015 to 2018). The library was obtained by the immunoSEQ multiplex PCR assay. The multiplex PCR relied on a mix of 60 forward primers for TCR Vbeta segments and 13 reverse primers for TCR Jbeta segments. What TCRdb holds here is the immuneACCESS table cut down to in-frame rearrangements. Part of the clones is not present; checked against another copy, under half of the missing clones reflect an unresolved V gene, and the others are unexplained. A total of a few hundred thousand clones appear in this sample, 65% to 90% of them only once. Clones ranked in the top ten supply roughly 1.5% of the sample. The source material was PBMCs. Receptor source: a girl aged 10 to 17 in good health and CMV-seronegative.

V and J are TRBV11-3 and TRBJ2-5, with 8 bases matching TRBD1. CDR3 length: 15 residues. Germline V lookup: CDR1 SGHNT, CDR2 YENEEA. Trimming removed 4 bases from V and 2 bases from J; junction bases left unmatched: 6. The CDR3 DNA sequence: TGTGCCAGCAGCTCTATGGACAGGGTGCAAGAGACCCAGTACTTC. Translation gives CASSSMDRVQETQYF.

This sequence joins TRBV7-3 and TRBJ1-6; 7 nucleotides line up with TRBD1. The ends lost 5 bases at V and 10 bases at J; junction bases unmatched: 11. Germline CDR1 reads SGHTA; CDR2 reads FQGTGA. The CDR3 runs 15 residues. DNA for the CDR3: TGTGCCAGCAGCCCACAGGGGAAGGGTCAGTCACCCCTCCACTTT. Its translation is CASSPQGKGQSPLHF.

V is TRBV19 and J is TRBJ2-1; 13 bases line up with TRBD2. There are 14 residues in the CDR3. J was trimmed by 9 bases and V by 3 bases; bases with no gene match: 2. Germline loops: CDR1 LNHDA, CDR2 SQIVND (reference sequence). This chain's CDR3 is CASSMGLAGLEQFF. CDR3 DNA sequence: TGTGCCAGTAGTATGGGACTAGCGGGGCTTGAGCAGTTCTTC.

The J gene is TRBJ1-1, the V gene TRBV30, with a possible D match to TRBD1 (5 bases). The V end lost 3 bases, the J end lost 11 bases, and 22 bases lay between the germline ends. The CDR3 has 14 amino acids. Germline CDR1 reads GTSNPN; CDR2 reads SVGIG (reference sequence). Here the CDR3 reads CAWSNSGGYRVAFF. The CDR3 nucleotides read TGTGCCTGGAGCAACTCGGGGGGGTATCGGGTGGCTTTCTTT.

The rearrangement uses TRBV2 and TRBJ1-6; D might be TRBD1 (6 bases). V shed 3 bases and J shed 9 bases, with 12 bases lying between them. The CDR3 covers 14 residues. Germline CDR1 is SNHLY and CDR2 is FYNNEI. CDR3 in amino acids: CASSEGQGISPLHF. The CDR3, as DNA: TGTGCCAGCAGTGAGGGGCAGGGGATTTCACCCCTCCACTTT. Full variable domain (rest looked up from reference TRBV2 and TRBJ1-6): EPEVTQTPSHQVTQMGQEVILRCVPISNHLYFYWYRQILGQKVEFLVSFYNNEISEKSEIFDDQFSVERPDGSNFTLKIRSTKLEDSAMYFCASSEGQGISPLHFGNGTRLTVT.

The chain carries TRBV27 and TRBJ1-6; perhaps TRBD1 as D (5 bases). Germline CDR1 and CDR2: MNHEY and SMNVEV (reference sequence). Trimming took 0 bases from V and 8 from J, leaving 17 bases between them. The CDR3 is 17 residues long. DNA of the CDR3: TGTGCCAGCAGTTTATCACATCCCCGACAGCCGGATTCACCCCTCCACTTT. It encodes CASSLSHPRQPDSPLHF.

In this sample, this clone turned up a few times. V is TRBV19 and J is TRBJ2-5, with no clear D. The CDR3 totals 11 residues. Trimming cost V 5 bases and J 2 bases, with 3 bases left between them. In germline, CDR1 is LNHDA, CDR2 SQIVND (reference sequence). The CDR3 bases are TGTGCCAGTAGTGTACAAGAGACCCAGTACTTC. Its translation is CASSVQETQYF.

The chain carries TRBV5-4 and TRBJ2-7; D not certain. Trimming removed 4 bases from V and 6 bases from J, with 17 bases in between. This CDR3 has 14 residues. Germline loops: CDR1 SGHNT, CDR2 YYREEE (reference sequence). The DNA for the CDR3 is TGTGCCAGCAGCATGGCCCCCTCTTCGGGCGAGCAGTACTTC. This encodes CASSMAPSSGEQYF.

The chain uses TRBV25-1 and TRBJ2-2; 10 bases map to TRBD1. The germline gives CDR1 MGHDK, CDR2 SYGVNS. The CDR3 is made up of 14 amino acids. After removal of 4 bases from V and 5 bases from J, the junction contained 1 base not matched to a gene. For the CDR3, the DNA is TGTGCCAGCAGTGGACAGGGGGCGACCGGGGAGCTGTTTTTT. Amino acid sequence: CASSGQGATGELFF.

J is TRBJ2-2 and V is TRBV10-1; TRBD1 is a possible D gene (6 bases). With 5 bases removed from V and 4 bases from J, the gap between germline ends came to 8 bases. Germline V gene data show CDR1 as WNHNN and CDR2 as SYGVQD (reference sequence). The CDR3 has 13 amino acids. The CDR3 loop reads CASSTGSTGELFF. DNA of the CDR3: TGCGCCAGCAGTACAGGGTCCACCGGGGAGCTGTTTTTT.

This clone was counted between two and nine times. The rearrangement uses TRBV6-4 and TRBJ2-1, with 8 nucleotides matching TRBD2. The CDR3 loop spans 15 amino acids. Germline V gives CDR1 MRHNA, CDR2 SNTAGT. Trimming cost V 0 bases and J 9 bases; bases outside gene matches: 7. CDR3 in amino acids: CASSDSAGAPTEQFF. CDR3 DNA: TGTGCCAGCAGTGACTCAGCGGGGGCACCCACTGAGCAGTTCTTC.

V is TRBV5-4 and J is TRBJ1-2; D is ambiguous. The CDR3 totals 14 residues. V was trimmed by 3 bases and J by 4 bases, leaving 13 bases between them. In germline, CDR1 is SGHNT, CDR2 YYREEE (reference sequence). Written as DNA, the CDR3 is TGTGCCAGCAGCTCAGATGCCGTGGCCTATGGCTACACCTTC. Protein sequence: CASSSDAVAYGYTF.

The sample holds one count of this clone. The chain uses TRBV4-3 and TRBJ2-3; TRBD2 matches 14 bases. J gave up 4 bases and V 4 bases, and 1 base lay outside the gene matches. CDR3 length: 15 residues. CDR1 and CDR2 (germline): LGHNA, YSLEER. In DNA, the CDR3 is TGCGCCAGCAGCCGGACTAGCGGGGGGTCAGATACGCAGTATTTT. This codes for CASSRTSGGSDTQYF.

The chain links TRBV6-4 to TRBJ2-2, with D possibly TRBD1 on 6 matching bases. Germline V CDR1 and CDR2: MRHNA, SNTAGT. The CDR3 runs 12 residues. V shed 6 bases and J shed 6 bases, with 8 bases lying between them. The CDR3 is CASRQGAGELFF. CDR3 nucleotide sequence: TGTGCCAGCAGACAGGGAGCCGGGGAGCTGTTTTTT.

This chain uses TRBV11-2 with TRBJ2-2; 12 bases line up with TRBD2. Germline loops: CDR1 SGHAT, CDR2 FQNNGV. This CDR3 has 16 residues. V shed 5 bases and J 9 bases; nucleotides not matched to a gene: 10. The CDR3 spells CASSNLAGGPFWELFF. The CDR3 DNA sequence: TGTGCCAGCAGCAATCTAGCGGGAGGGCCTTTTTGGGAGCTGTTTTTT.

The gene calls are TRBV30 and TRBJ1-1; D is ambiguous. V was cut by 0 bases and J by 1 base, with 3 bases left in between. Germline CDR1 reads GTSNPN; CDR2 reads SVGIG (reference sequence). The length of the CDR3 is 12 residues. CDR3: CAWSVRNTEAFF. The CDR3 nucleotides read TGTGCCTGGAGTGTTAGGAACACTGAAGCTTTCTTT.

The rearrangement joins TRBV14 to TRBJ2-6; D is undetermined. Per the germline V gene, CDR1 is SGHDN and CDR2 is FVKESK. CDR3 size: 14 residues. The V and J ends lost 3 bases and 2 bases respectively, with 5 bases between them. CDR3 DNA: TGTGCCAGCAGCCATCGGGCTGGGGCCAACGTCCTGACTTTC. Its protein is CASSHRAGANVLTF. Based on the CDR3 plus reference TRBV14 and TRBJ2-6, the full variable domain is EAGVTQFPSHSVIEKGQTVTLRCDPISGHDNLYWYRRVMGKEIKFLLHFVKESKQDESGMPNNRFLAERTGGTYSTLKVQPAELEDSGVYFCASSHRAGANVLTFGAGSRLTVL.

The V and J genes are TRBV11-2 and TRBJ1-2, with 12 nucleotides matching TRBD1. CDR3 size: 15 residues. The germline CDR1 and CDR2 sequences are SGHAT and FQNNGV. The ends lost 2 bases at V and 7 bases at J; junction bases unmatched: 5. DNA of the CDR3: TGTGCCAGCAGCTTACCGGGGACAGGGGGCCGTGGCTACACCTTC. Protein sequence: CASSLPGTGGRGYTF.

The CDR3 reads CASKNAGTTTYEQYF. In nucleotides, the CDR3 is TGTGCCAGCAAAAACGCCGGGACTACAACCTACGAGCAGTACTTC. The chain couples TRBV27 to TRBJ2-7; 7 positions agree with TRBD2. The CDR3 is 15 residues long. Germline values: CDR1 MNHEY, CDR2 SMNVEV (reference sequence). J lost 2 bases, V lost 7 bases, and 11 bases had no gene match.

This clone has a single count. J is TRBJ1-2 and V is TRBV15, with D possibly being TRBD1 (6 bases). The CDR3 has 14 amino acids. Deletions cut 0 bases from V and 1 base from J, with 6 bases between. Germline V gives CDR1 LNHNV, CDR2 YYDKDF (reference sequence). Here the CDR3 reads CATSREDSNYGYTF. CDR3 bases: TGTGCCACCAGCAGAGAGGACAGTAACTATGGCTACACCTTC.